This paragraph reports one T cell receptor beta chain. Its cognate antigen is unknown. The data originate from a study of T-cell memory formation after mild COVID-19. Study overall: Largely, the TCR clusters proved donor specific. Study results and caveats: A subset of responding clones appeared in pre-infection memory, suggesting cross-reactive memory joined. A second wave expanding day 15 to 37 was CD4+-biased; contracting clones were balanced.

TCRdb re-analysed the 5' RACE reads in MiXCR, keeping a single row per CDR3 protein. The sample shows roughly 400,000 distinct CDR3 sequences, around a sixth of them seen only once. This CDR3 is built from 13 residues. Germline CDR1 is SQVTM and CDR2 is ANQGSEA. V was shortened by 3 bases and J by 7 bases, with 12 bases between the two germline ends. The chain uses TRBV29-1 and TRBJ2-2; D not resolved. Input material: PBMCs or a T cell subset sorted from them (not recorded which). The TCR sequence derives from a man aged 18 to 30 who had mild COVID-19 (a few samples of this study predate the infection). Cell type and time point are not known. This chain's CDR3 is CSVEGLSNGELFF. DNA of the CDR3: TGCAGCGTTGAGGGGTTGTCTAACGGGGAGCTGTTTTTT.